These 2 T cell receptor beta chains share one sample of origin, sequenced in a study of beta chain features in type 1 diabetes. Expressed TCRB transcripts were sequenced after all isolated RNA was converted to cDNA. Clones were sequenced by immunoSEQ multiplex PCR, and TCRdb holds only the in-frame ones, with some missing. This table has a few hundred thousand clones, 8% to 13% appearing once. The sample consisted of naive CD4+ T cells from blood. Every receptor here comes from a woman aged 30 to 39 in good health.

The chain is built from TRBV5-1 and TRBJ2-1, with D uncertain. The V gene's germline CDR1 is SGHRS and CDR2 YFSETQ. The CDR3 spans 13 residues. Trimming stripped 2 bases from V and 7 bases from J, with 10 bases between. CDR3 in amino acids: CASSFRLGNEQFF. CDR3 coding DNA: TGCGCCAGCAGCTTCCGCCTAGGTAATGAGCAGTTCTTC. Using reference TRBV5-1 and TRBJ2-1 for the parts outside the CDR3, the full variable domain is KAGVTQTPRYLIKTRGQQVTLSCSPISGHRSVSWYQQTPGQGLQFLFEYFSETQRNKGNFPGRFSGRQFSNSRSEMNVSTLELGDSALYLCASSFRLGNEQFFGPGTRLTVL.

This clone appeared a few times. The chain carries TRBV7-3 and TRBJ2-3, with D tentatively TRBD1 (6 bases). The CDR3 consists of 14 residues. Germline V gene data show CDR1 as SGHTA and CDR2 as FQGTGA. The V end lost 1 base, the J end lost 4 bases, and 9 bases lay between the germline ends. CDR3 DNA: TGTGCCAGCAGCTTAAGGGACATTGCAGATACGCAGTATTTT. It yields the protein CASSLRDIADTQYF.